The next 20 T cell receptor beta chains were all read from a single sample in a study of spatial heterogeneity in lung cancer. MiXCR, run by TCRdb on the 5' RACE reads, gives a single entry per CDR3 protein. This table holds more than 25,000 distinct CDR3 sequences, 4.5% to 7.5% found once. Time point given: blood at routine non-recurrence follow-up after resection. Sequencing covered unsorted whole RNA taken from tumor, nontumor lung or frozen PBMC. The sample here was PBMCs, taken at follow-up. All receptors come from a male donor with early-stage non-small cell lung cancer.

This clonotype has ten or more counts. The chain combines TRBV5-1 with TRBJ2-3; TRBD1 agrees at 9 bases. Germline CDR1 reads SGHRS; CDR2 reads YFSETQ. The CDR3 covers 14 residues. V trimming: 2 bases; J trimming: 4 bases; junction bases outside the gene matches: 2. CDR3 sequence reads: CASSFRQGADTQYF. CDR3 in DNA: TGCGCCAGCAGCTTCCGACAGGGGGCAGATACGCAGTATTTT. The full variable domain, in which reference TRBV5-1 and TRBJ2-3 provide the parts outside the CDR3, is KAGVTQTPRYLIKTRGQQVTLSCSPISGHRSVSWYQQTPGQGLQFLFEYFSETQRNKGNFPGRFSGRQFSNSRSEMNVSTLELGDSALYLCASSFRQGADTQYFGPGTRLTVL.

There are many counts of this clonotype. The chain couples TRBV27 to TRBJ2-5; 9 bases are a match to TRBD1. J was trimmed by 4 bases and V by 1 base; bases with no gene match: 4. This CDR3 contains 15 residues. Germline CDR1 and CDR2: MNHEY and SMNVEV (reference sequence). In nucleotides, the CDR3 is TGTGCCAGCAGTTTATGGGACAGGGTCGGAGAGACCCAGTACTTC. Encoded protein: CASSLWDRVGETQYF.

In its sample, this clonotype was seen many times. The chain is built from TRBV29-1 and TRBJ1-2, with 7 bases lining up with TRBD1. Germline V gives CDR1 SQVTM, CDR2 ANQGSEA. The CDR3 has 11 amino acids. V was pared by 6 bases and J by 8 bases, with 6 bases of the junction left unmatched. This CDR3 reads CSVAQGEGYTF. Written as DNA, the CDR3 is TGCAGCGTGGCCCAGGGGGAAGGCTACACCTTC.

The CDR3 sequence is CASSLGTINEQFF. The DNA for the CDR3 is TGTGCCAGCAGCTTAGGGACTATCAATGAGCAGTTCTTC. V gene TRBV7-2 combines with J gene TRBJ2-1; tentatively, D is TRBD2 (6 bases). Per the germline V gene, CDR1 is SGHTA and CDR2 is FQGNSA. The CDR3 extends over 13 amino acids. The V end lost 1 base, the J end lost 6 bases, and 7 bases lay between the germline ends.

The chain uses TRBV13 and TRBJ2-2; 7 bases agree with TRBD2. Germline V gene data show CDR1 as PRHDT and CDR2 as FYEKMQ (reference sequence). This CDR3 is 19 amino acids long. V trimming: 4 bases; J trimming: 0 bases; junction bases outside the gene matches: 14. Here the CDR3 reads CASSSPRDGLAANTGELFF. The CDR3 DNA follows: TGTGCCAGCAGCTCCCCAAGAGATGGGCTAGCGGCGAACACCGGGGAGCTGTTTTTT.

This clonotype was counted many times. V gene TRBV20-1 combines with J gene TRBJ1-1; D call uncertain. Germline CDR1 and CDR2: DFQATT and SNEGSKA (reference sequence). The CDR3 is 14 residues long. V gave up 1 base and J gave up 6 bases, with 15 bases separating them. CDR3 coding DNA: TGCAGTGCTAGAGCAGAAGGAGGGATACCTGAAGCTTTCTTT. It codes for CSARAEGGIPEAFF.

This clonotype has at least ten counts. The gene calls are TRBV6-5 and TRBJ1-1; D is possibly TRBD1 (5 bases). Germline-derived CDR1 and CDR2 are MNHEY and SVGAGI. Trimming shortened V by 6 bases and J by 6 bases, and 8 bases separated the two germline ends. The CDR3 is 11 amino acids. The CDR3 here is CASSQGSEAFF. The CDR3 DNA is TGTGCCAGCAGCCAGGGTTCTGAAGCTTTCTTT.

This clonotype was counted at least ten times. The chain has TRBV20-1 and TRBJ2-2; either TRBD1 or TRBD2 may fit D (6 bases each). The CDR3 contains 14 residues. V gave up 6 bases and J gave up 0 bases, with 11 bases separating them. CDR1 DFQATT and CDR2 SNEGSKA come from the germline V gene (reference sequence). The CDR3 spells CSAQRGANTGELFF. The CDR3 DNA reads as TGCAGTGCCCAAAGGGGGGCGAACACCGGGGAGCTGTTTTTT.

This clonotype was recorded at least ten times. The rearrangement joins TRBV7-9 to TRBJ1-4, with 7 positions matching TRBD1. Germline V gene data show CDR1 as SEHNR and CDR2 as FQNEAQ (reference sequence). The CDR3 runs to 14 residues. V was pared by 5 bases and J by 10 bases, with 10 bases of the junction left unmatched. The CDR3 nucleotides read TGTGCCAGCAGCACTCAGGACAGGAACGGAAAACTGTTTTTT. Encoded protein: CASSTQDRNGKLFF.

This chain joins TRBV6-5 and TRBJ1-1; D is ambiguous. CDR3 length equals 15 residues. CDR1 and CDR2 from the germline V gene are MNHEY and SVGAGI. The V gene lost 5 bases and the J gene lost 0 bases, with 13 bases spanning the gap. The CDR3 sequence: CASSISFHMNTEAFF. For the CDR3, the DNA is TGTGCCAGCAGTATCAGTTTTCATATGAACACTGAAGCTTTCTTT.

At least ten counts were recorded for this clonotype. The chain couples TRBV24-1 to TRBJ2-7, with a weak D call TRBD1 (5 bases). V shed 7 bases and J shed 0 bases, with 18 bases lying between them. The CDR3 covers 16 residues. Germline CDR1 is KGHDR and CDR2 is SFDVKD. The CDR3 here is CATRITARVHSYEQYV. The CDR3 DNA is TGTGCCACCAGGATTACAGCCAGGGTTCACTCCTACGAGCAGTACGTC.

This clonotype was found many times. DNA of the CDR3: TGTGCCAGCAGCTCTAACACCGGGACGGAGCAGTTCTTC. It codes for CASSSNTGTEQFF. The gene calls are TRBV7-2 and TRBJ2-1; possibly TRBD1 or TRBD2 for D (5 bases each). The germline gives CDR1 SGHTA, CDR2 FQGNSA. CDR3 length: 13 residues. Trimming removed 4 bases from V and 10 bases from J, with 14 bases in between.

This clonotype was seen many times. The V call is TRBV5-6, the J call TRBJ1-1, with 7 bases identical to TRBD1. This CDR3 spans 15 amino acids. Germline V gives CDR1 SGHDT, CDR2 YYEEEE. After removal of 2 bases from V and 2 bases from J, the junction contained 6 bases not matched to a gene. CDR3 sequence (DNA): TGTGCCAGCAGCTTACCGACAGGGTCAAACACTGAAGCTTTCTTT. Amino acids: CASSLPTGSNTEAFF.

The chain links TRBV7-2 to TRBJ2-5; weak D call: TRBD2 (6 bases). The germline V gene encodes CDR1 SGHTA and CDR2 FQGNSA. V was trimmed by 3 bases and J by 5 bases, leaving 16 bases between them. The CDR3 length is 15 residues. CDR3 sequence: CASSFESTGGETQYF. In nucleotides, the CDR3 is TGTGCCAGCAGCTTCGAATCAACTGGAGGGGAGACCCAGTACTTC.

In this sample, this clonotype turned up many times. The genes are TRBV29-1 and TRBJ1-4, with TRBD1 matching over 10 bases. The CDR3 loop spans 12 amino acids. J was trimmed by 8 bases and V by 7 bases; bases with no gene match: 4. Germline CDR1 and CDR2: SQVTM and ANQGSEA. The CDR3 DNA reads TGCAGCGCACAGGGACAGGGGGAAAAACTGTTTTTT. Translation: CSAQGQGEKLFF.

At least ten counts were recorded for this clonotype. The CDR3 coding sequence is TGTGCCAGCAGCTTAGGGAGAGGCTATGGCTACACCTTC. This codes for CASSLGRGYGYTF. V is TRBV7-8 and J is TRBJ1-2; D is undetermined. The CDR3 has 13 residues. V was shortened by 1 base and J by 4 bases, with 7 bases between the two germline ends. Germline CDR1 SGHVS, CDR2 FQNEAQ.

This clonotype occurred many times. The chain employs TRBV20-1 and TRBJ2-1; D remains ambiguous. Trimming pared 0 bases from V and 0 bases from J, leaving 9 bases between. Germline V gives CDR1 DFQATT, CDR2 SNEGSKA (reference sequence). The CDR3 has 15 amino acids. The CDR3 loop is CSARDITGSYNEQFF. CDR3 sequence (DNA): TGCAGTGCTAGAGATATAACTGGCTCCTACAATGAGCAGTTCTTC.

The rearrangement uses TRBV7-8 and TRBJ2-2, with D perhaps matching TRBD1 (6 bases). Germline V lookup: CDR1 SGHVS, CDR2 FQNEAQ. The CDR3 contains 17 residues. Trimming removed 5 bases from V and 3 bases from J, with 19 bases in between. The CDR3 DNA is TGTGCCAGCAGCGTCTACAGGGCCCTACCCGACACCGGGGAGCTGTTTTTT. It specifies CASSVYRALPDTGELFF.

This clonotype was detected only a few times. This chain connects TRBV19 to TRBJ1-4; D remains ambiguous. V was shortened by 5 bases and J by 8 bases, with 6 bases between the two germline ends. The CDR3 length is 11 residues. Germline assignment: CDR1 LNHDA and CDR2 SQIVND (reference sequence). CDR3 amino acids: CASSYFEKLFF. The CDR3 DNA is TGTGCCAGTAGTTATTTCGAAAAACTGTTTTTT.

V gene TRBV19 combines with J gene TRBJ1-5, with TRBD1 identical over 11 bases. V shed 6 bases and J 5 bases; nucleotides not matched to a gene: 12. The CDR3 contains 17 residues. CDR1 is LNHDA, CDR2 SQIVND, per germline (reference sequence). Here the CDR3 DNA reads TGTGCCAGTAGCCGCATTCCGGGACAGGGGGTTCATCAGCCCCAGCATTTT. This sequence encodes CASSRIPGQGVHQPQHF.